Described below is a single T cell receptor (beta chain) sequence and its context. This sample was taken from a study of CD8 T cells in Susac syndrome. V lost 5 bases to trimming and J lost 8 bases, with 17 bases between them. Germline CDR1 SGHTA, CDR2 FQGNSA. This CDR3 region has 14 residues. Reverse transcription of roughly 0.5 to 1 ug RNA was carried out with random hexamers. TCRdb processed the immunoSEQ multiplex PCR reads anew with MiXCR; each CDR3 protein has one entry. The sample consists of 190,000 or so distinct CDR3 sequences, 90% to 95% of them appearing once. Sequencing input: CD4+ T cells from PBMCs. The chain uses TRBV7-2 and TRBJ2-3, with D tentatively TRBD2 (6 bases). The source of this sequence is a human donor with multiple sclerosis. The CDR3 reads CASSPLAAGGTQYF. The CDR3 region has the DNA TGTGCCAGCAGCCCGCTCGCCGCCGGGGGTACGCAGTATTTT.